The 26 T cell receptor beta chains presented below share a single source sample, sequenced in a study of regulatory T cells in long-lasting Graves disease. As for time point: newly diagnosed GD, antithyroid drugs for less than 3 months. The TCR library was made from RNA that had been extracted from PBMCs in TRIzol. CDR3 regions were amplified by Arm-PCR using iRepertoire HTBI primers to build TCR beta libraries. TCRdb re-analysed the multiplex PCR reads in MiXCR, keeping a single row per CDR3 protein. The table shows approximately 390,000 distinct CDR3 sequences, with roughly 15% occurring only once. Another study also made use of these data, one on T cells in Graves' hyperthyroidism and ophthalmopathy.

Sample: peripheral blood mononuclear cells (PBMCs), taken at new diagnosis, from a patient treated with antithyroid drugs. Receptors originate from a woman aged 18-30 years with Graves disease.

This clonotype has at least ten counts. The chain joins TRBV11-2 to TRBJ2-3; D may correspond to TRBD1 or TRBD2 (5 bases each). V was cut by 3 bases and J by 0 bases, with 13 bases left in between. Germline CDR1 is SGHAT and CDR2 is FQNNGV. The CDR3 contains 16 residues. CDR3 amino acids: CASSFPLEGSTDTQYF. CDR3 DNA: TGTGCCAGCAGCTTCCCCCTCGAGGGGAGCACAGATACGCAGTATTTT. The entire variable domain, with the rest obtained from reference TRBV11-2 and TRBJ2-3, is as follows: EAGVAQSPRYKIIEKRQSVAFWCNPISGHATLYWYQQILGQGPKLLIQFQNNGVVDDSQLPKDRFSAERLKGVDSTLKIQPAKLEDSAVYLCASSFPLEGSTDTQYFGPGTRLTVL.

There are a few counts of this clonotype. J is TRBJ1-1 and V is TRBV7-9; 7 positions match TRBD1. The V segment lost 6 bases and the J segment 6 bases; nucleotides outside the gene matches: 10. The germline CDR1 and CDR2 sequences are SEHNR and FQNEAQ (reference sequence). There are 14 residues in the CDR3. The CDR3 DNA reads TGTGCCAGCAGTTATACGACAGGGTACGCTGAAGCTTTCTTT. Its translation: CASSYTTGYAEAFF.

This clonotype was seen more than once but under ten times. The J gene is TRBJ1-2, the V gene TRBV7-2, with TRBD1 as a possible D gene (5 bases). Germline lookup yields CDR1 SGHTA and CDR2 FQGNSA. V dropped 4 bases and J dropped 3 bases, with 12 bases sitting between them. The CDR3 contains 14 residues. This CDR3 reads CASSSGTADYGYTF. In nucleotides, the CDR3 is TGTGCCAGCAGCTCCGGGACCGCGGACTATGGCTACACCTTC.

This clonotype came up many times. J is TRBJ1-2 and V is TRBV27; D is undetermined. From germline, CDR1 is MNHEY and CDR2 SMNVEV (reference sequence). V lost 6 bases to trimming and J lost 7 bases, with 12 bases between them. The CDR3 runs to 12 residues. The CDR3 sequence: CASRTAGFGYTF. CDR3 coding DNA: TGTGCCAGCAGAACCGCGGGCTTTGGCTACACCTTC.

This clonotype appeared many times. In DNA, the CDR3 is TGTGCCAGCAGTTACTCCGTGGCGAACAATGAGCAGTTCTTC. Protein: CASSYSVANNEQFF. The chain has TRBV6-5 and TRBJ2-1, with no clear D. CDR1 MNHEY and CDR2 SVGAGI come from the germline V gene. This CDR3 has 14 amino acids. V lost 0 bases and J 5 bases, leaving 8 bases between the germline ends.

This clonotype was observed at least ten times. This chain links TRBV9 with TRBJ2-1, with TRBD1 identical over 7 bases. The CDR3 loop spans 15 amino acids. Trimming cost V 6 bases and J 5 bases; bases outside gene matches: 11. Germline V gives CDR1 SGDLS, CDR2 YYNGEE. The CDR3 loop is CASILEGDSNNEQFF. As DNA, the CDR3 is TGTGCCAGCATCCTAGAGGGGGACAGCAACAATGAGCAGTTCTTC.

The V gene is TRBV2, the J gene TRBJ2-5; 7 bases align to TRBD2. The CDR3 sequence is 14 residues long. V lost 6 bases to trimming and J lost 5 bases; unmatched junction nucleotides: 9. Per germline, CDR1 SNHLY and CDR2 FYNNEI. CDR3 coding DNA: TGTGCCAGCAGCCGAAGAGCGGGGCAGGAGACCCAGTACTTC. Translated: CASSRRAGQETQYF.

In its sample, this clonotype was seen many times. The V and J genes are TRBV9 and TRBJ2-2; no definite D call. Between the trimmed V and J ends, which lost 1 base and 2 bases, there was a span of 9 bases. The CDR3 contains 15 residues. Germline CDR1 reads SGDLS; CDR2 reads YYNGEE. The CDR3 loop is CASSVYGDNTGELFF. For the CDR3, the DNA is TGTGCCAGCAGCGTATACGGCGATAACACCGGGGAGCTGTTTTTT.

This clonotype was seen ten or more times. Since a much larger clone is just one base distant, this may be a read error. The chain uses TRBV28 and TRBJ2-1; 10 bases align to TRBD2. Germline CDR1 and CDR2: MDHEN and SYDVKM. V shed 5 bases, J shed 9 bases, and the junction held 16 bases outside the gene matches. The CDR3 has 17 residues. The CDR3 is CASSPELAGITRGEQFF. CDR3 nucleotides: TGTGCCAGCAGTCCGGAACTAGCGGGAATAACCAGGGGTGAGCAGTTCTTC.

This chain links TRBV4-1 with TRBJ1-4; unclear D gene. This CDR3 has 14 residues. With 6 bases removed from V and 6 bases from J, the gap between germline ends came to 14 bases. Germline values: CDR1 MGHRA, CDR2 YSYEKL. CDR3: CASSQREVDEKLFF. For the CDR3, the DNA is TGCGCCAGCAGTCAACGGGAGGTGGATGAAAAACTGTTTTTT.

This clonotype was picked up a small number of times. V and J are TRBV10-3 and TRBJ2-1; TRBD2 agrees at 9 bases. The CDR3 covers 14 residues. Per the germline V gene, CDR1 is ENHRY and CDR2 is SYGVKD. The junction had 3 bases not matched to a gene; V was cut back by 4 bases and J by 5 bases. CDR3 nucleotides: TGTGCCATCAGTGGTAGCGGGGGTAACAATGAGCAGTTCTTC. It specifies CAISGSGGNNEQFF.

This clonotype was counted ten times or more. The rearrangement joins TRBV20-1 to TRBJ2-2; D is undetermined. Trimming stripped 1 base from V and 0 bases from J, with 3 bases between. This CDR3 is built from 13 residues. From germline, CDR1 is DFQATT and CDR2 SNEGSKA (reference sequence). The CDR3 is CSARAPNTGELFF. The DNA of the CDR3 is TGCAGTGCTAGAGCACCGAACACCGGGGAGCTGTTTTTT.

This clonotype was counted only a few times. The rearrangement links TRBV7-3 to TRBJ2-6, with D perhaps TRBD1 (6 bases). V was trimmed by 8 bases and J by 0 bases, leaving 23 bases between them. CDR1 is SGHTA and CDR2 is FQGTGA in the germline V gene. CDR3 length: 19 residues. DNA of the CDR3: TGTGCCAGCCTTCCGTACCGGGACATATCCCTCTCTGGGGCCAACGTCCTGACTTTC. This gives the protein CASLPYRDISLSGANVLTF.

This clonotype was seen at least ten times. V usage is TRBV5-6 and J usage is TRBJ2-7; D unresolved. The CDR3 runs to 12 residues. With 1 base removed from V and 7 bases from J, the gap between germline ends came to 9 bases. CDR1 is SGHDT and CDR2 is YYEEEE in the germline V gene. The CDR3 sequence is CASSLPTQEQYF. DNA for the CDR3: TGTGCCAGCAGCTTGCCCACGCAGGAGCAGTACTTC.

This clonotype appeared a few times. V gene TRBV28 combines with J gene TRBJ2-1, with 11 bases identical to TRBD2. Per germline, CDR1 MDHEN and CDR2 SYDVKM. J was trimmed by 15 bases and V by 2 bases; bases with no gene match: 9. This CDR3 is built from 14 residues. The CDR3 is CASSLASSGGSGFF. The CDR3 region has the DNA TGTGCCAGCAGTTTAGCGTCTAGCGGGGGGTCAGGGTTCTTC.

The CDR3 protein is CSVDREGDEQYF. In DNA form, the CDR3 reads TGCAGCGTTGACCGGGAAGGGGACGAGCAGTACTTC. The V and J genes are TRBV29-1 and TRBJ2-7; D is perhaps TRBD1 or TRBD2 (5 bases each). The ends were cut back, 3 bases at V and 5 bases at J, with 11 bases in the middle. Germline V gene data show CDR1 as SQVTM and CDR2 as ANQGSEA. The CDR3 is made up of 12 amino acids.

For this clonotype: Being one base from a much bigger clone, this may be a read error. CDR3 nucleotides: TGTGTCAGCCAGAGACTAGCGGCAGATACGCAGTATTTT. This encodes CVSQRLAADTQYF. The V and J genes are TRBV28 and TRBJ2-3; TRBD2 aligns across 9 bases. Looked up from germline, CDR1 is MDHEN and CDR2 is SYDVKM. The CDR3 covers 13 residues.

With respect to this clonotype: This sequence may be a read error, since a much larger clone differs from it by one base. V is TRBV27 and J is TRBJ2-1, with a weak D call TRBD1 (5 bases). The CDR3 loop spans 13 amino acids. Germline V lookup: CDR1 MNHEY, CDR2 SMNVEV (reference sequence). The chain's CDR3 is CPSSFRARDEQFF. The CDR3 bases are TGTCCCAGCAGTTTCAGGGCTCGGGATGAGCAGTTCTTC.

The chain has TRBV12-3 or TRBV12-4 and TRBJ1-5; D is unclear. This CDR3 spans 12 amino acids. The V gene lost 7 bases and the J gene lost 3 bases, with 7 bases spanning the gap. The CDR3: CASKRDNQPQHF. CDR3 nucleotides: TGTGCCAGCAAAAGAGACAATCAGCCCCAGCATTTT.

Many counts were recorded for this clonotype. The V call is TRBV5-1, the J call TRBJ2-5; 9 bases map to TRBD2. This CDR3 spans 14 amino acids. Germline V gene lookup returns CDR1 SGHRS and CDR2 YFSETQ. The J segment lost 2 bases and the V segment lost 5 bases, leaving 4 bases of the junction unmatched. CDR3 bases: TGCGCCAGCAGGGCTAGCGGGGATCAAGAGACCCAGTACTTC. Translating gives CASRASGDQETQYF.

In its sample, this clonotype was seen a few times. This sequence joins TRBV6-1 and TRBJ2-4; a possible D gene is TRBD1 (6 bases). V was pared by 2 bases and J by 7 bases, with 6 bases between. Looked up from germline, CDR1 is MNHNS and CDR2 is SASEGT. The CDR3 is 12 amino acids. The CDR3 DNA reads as TGTGCCAGCAGTGAACAGGGGAACATTCAGTACTTC. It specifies CASSEQGNIQYF.

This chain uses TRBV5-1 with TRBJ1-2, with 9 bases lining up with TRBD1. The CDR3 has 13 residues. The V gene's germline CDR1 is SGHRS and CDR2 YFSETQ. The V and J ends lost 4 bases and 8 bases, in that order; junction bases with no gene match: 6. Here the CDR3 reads CASSGYRGRGYTF. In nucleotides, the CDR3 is TGCGCCAGCAGCGGTTACAGGGGGCGAGGCTACACCTTC. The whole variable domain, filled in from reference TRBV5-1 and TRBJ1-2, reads KAGVTQTPRYLIKTRGQQVTLSCSPISGHRSVSWYQQTPGQGLQFLFEYFSETQRNKGNFPGRFSGRQFSNSRSEMNVSTLELGDSALYLCASSGYRGRGYTFGSGTRLTVV.

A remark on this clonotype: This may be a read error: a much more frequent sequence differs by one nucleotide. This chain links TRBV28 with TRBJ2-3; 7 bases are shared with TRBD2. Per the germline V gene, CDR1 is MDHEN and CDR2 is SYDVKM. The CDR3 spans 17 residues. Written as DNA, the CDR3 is TGTGCCAGCAGCCCCCATGCTAGCGGTCCTTACACAAATACGCAGTATTTT. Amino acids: CASSPHASGPYTNTQYF.

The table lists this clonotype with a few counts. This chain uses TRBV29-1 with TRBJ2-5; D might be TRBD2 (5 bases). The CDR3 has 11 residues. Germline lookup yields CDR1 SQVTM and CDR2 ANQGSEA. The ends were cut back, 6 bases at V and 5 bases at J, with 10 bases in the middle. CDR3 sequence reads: CSVNGGETQYF. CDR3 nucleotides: TGCAGCGTCAACGGCGGGGAGACCCAGTACTTC.

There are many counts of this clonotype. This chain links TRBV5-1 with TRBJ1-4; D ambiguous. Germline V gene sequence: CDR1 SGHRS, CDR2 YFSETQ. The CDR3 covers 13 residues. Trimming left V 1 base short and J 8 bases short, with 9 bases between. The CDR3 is CASSLMDDEKLFF. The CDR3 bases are TGCGCCAGCAGCTTGATGGACGACGAAAAACTGTTTTTT.

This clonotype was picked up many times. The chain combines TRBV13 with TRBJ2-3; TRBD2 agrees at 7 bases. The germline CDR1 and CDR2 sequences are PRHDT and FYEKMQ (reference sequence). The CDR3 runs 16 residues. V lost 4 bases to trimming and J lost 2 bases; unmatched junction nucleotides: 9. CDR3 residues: CASSSGLAGITDTQYF. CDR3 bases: TGTGCCAGCAGCTCGGGGTTAGCGGGTATCACAGATACGCAGTATTTT.